This TCR beta chain was observed in a study of T cells in Graves' hyperthyroidism and ophthalmopathy. Study-level background: It was at initial diagnosis, before any treatment, that peripheral blood was collected. Notes on the study in general: Stable hyperthyroidism was separated from ophthalmopathy by a model based on 13 V-J features.

RNA transcripts were the template for amplifying TCR beta CDR3 regions. Primed by the HTBI set, a first-round RT-PCR was run on the TCR CDR3. Each CDR3 protein is one row after TCRdb ran MiXCR on the multiplex PCR reads. The table shows under 550,000 distinct CDR3 sequences, with roughly 21% occurring only once. This clonotype was seen repeatedly, ten times or more. Its specificity is not known. Germline V gives CDR1 MDHEN, CDR2 SYDVKM. Trimming removed 5 bases at V and 7 bases at J, with 20 bases between. The CDR3 sequence is 15 residues long. A patient was excluded if there was uncontrolled infection, other autoimmune disease, pregnancy or lactation. PBMCs were derived from 10 ml fresh peripheral blood.

This TCR was recovered from a man in his forties or fifties with Graves' ophthalmopathy. The chain is built from TRBV28 and TRBJ2-5; tentatively, D is TRBD1 (7 bases). Sequencing was done on a sample of blood. The chain's CDR3 is CASSPHDRDGGTQYF. The CDR3 coding sequence is TGTGCCAGCAGTCCCCATGACAGGGACGGGGGGACCCAGTACTTC.